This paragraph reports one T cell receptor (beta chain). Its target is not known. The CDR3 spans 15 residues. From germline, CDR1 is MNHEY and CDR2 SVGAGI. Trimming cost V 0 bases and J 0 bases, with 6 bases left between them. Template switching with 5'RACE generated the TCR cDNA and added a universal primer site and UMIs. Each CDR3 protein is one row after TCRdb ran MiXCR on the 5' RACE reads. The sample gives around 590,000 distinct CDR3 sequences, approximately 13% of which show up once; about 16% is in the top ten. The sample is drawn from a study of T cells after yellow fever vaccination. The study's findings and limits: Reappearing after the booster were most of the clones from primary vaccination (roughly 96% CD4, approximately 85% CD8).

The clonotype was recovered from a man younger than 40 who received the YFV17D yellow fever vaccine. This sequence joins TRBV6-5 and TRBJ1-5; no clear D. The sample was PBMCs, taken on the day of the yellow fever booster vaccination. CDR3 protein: CASSYSSHSNQPQHF. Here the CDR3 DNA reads TGTGCCAGCAGTTACTCTTCCCATAGCAATCAGCCCCAGCATTTT.